Described below is a single TCR beta chain sequence and its context. Its antigen remains unidentified. This entry belongs to a study of CD8+ T cells in alopecia areata. Study-level findings and limits: The study found higher clonality in lesional than normal scalp, especially in alopecia totalis/universalis.

Germline CDR1 reads MNHEY; CDR2 reads SVGAGI. V lost 4 bases, J lost 6 bases, and 13 bases lay in between. CDR3 length: 14 amino acids. Following RNA extraction, reverse transcription yielded cDNA that acted as the sequencing template. Measured with immunoSEQ multiplex PCR; TCRdb has only the in-frame clones, and not every one. The top ten hold less than 5.5% of the sample, which has more than 100,000 clones, around three fifths seen once. Samples from alopecia areata patients were lesional scalp punch biopsies and peripheral blood. Sequencing used CD4+ T cells sorted from blood, obtained at week 0. This receptor was taken from a human donor with alopecia areata. The chain carries TRBV6-5 and TRBJ2-4, with D possibly being TRBD1 (6 bases). CDR3 in amino acids: CASSFYRERNIQYF. CDR3 DNA: TGTGCCAGCAGTTTCTACAGGGAACGAAACATTCAGTACTTC.